This is a list of T cell receptor beta chains from one sample in a study of blood T cells in healthy people across ages. Using its own MiXCR run on the 5' RACE reads, TCRdb lists one record per CDR3 protein. The table has 1.5 million to 2 million distinct CDR3 sequences, approximately 50% seen once; the top ten hold about 2.1%. The specimen was blood. The receptors originated from a woman between 35 and 50 years old in good health. Each CDR3 is given with its conserved first and last residue. The D gene is left open where the match is weak. Size is stated for part of the rows, as once, few or many counts, or as a class when the clone is expanded.

TRBV5-1	NA	TRBJ2-3	few	TGCGCCAGCAGCTTGGAGGATAGGCGGGATACGCAGTATTTT	CASSLEDRRDTQYF
TRBV5-5	NA	TRBJ2-5	few	TGTGCCAGCAGTCCCGATCTCCGCCTAGGTCGGCAAGAGACCCAGTACTTC	CASSPDLRLGRQETQYF
TRBV27	TRBD1	TRBJ1-1	NA	TGTGCCAGCAGTTTCAATACAGGGGTCCCCGACACTGAAGCTTTCTTT	CASSFNTGVPDTEAFF
TRBV7-2	NA	TRBJ2-1	few	TGTGCCACAGCCAAAGGTGGACAATCCTACAATGAGCAGTTCTTC	CATAKGGQSYNEQFF
TRBV6-2/TRBV6-3	TRBD1	TRBJ1-2	NA	TGTGCCAGCAGACGGGACAGTCAAAACTATGGCTACACCTTC	CASRRDSQNYGYTF
TRBV20-1	NA	TRBJ1-1	NA	TGCAGTGCTAGAGATACTGCTGATAGTGAAGCTTTCTTT	CSARDTADSEAFF
TRBV5-5	NA	TRBJ1-6	NA	TGTGCCAGCAGCTTGTGGGGAGGTGATTCACCCCTCCACTTT	CASSLWGGDSPLHF
TRBV12-3/TRBV12-4	TRBD2	TRBJ2-3	NA	TGTGCCAGCAGTATGCTTAGAGGGAGCGGGGCCTCAGATACGCAGTATTTT	CASSMLRGSGASDTQYF
TRBV6-2/TRBV6-3	NA	TRBJ2-1	NA	TGTGCCAGCAGTTACTCGAAAACAGGGCAACCCTACAATGAGCAGTTCTTC	CASSYSKTGQPYNEQFF
TRBV20-1	NA	TRBJ1-5	few	TGCAGTGCTAGAGATCCGGGGGCTAATAGCAATCAGCCCCAGCATTTT	CSARDPGANSNQPQHF
TRBV20-1	TRBD1	TRBJ2-5	NA	TGCAGTGCTAGGCTGCCGCGGGACAGGCAAGAGACCCAGTACTTC	CSARLPRDRQETQYF
TRBV15	TRBD2	TRBJ2-1	NA	TGTGCCACCAGCAGAGAGTGGGTAGCGGGGAGGCTCAATGAGCAGTTCTTC	CATSREWVAGRLNEQFF
TRBV7-3	NA	TRBJ1-2	NA	TGTGCCAGCAGCTTAAATAATCTAGGGCAGAATGTGGACGCGGGCGATGGCTACACCTTC	CASSLNNLGQNVDAGDGYTF
TRBV7-2	TRBD2	TRBJ2-7	NA	TGTGCCAGCAGCTTAGCTCCGGCGGGGGGCTACTACGAGCAGTACTTC	CASSLAPAGGYYEQYF
TRBV20-1	NA	TRBJ2-7	few	TGCAGTGCTAGAAGTACCGGCAGGGTTTACGAGCAGTACTTC	CSARSTGRVYEQYF
TRBV25-1	NA	TRBJ2-1	few	TGTGCCAGCAGTGAACCGCCGCCACGGGACAATGAGCAGTTCTTC	CASSEPPPRDNEQFF
TRBV20-1	NA	TRBJ2-7	NA	TGCAGTGCCGCGGGGTTTGGCTCCTACGAGCAGTACTTC	CSAAGFGSYEQYF
TRBV4-3	NA	TRBJ1-4	NA	TGCGCCAGCAGCCAAGAGGCGGCAGCTAATGAAAAACTGTTTTTT	CASSQEAAANEKLFF
TRBV4-2	NA	TRBJ1-2	NA	TGTGCCAGCAGCCAAGCTTCCGGGGGATATGGCTACACCTTC	CASSQASGGYGYTF
TRBV6-2/TRBV6-3	TRBD2	TRBJ2-1	once	TGTGCCAGCAGTTACTCTTGGACTAGCGGGGACTCCTACAATGAGCAGTTCTTC	CASSYSWTSGDSYNEQFF
TRBV20-1	NA	TRBJ2-5	NA	TGCAGTACTCCTAAGACCCAGTACTTC	CSTPKTQYF
TRBV9	NA	TRBJ2-5	many	TGTGCCAGCAGTGTGGTCGACCAAGAGACCCAGTACTTC	CASSVVDQETQYF
TRBV20-1	NA	TRBJ2-7	few	TGCAGTGCCAGTCCGGATTTCTCCTACGAGCAGTACTTC	CSASPDFSYEQYF
TRBV7-2	TRBD2	TRBJ2-5	few	TGTGCCAGCAGCTTATCTAGTGGCGGGGGGAGGCAAGAGACCCAGTACTTC	CASSLSSGGGRQETQYF
TRBV6-1	TRBD1	TRBJ2-7	few	TGTGCCAGCAACGGTTTTGAAGGGACAGGGGCCTACGAGCAGTACTTC	CASNGFEGTGAYEQYF
TRBV18	NA	TRBJ1-4	few	TGTGCCAGCTCACCCAATACCGCAACTAATGAAAAACTGTTTTTT	CASSPNTATNEKLFF
TRBV7-2	NA	TRBJ2-6	many	TGTGCCAGCAGCTCACCAGGACAGTCCTCTGGGGCCAACGTCCTGACTTTC	CASSSPGQSSGANVLTF
TRBV10-3	TRBD2	TRBJ2-7	NA	TGTGCCATCAGCACCCTTGGCGGGGGGGAATACGAGCAGTACTTC	CAISTLGGGEYEQYF
TRBV7-3	NA	TRBJ2-5	NA	TGTGCCAGCAGCTTAACGCCGCATAATGAGCAGTACTTC	CASSLTPHNEQYF
TRBV5-1	NA	TRBJ2-5	NA	TGCGCCAGCAGCTCCCCCCATGAAGAGACCCAGTACTTC	CASSSPHEETQYF
TRBV14	TRBD1	TRBJ2-5	NA	TGTGCCAGCAGCCAAGACAGGGGGCACCAAGAGACCCAGTACTTC	CASSQDRGHQETQYF
TRBV7-9	NA	TRBJ1-1	NA	TGTGCCAGCAGCCGCTCCGGGGGAGTGAACACTGAAGCTTTCTTT	CASSRSGGVNTEAFF
TRBV2	NA	TRBJ2-5	few	TGTGCCAGCAGTGAGGCACGGTACCAAGAGACCCAGTACTTC	CASSEARYQETQYF
TRBV7-9	TRBD1	TRBJ2-1	NA	TGTGCCAGCAGCTCCTGGGACAGAAGGGATGAGCAGTTCTTC	CASSSWDRRDEQFF
TRBV2	TRBD1	TRBJ2-1	NA	TGTGCCAGCAGTGAAAACAGGGGTAGTGAGCAGTTCTTC	CASSENRGSEQFF
TRBV7-2	TRBD1	TRBJ2-5	NA	TGTGCCAGCAGCTTGTTTTCCGGACAGGGTCAAGAGACCCGGTACTTC	CASSLFSGQGQETRYF